This section outlines one TCR beta chain sequence together with its context. The sample originates from a study of blood T cell repertoires in COVID-19. Background on the study: There were acute and convalescent COVID-19 samples, and they came from the United States, Italy and Spain.

Sequenced by immunoSEQ multiplex PCR; TCRdb stores in-frame clones only, minus some. The sample carries some 80,000 clones, 88% recorded once. This CDR3 has 16 residues. V was trimmed by 11 bases and J by 0 bases, leaving 21 bases between them. Germline V CDR1 and CDR2: LGHNT, FRNRAP. The gene calls are TRBV12-5 and TRBJ2-3; D might be TRBD2 (6 bases). Sequencing input: peripheral blood. The source of this sequence is a human donor in a cohort sampled during active COVID-19. The CDR3 DNA sequence: TGTGCTTTGGGGGGACGGGGCAATCCTAGCACAGATACGCAGTATTTT. Protein product: CALGGRGNPSTDTQYF.